Reported below is one T cell receptor (beta chain). The germline CDR1 and CDR2 sequences are SEHNR and FQNEAQ (reference sequence). The CDR3 contains 13 residues. V was shortened by 5 bases and J by 14 bases, with 21 bases between the two germline ends. These data originate in a study of CD8 T cells in Susac syndrome. The authors reverse transcribed roughly 0.5 to 1 ug RNA with random hexamers. The CDR3 of TCR beta was amplified by immunoSEQ multiplex PCR across 54 Vbeta and 13 Jbeta. TCRdb redid the calling of the immunoSEQ multiplex PCR reads with MiXCR, one entry per CDR3 protein. The data hold about 300,000 distinct CDR3 sequences, with around 92% observed a single time. In contrast to the negatively isolated CD8+ and CD4+ T cells, TEMRA cells were FACS-enriched.

This chain connects TRBV7-9 to TRBJ1-1, with D unresolved. The sample taken for sequencing was CD4+ T cells from PBMCs. The clonotype comes from a human donor with multiple sclerosis. The CDR3 here is CASSLLAPAEPFF. CDR3 sequence (DNA): TGTGCCAGCAGCCTACTCGCCCCGGCGGAGCCGTTCTTT.